The 28 T cell receptor beta chains below come from one sample, sequenced in a study of early T cells in non-severe SARS-CoV-2 infection. TCRdb called the 5' RACE reads again in MiXCR, with one record for every CDR3 protein. The sample includes tens of thousands of distinct CDR3 sequences, 3% to 4% of them seen just once. Input material: whole blood. The receptors were gathered from an adult who was a healthcare worker with PCR-confirmed SARS-CoV-2 infection or an uninfected control (not recorded which).

This clonotype was detected ten times or more. The V call is TRBV9, the J call TRBJ1-2, with D perhaps TRBD1 (5 bases). Germline V CDR1 and CDR2: SGDLS, YYNGEE. The CDR3 spans 14 residues. V was clipped by 0 bases and J by 4 bases, with 10 bases between them. CDR3 protein: CASSVEWDGYGYTF. The CDR3 coding sequence is TGTGCCAGCAGCGTAGAATGGGACGGCTATGGCTACACCTTC.

This clonotype was found a few times. CDR3 protein: CASSQDAGDNEQFF. The DNA of the CDR3 is TGTGCCAGCAGCCAAGATGCAGGAGACAATGAGCAGTTCTTC. The chain employs TRBV4-2 and TRBJ2-1; D remains ambiguous. Trimming cost V 0 bases and J 5 bases, with 8 bases left between them. Germline loops: CDR1 LGHNA, CDR2 YNFKEQ. This CDR3 has 14 residues.

This clonotype was counted many times. J is TRBJ2-1 and V is TRBV15, with 10 bases lining up with TRBD2. The CDR3 covers 18 residues. Germline CDR1 reads LNHNV; CDR2 reads YYDKDF (reference sequence). V shed 3 bases, J shed 0 bases, and the junction held 8 bases outside the gene matches. The CDR3 reads CATSSEGAGGPSYNEQFF. In nucleotides, the CDR3 is TGTGCCACCAGCAGCGAGGGAGCGGGAGGGCCCTCCTACAATGAGCAGTTCTTC.

The sample holds a few counts of this clonotype. The V call is TRBV2, the J call TRBJ2-1; D is perhaps TRBD1 (6 bases). The CDR3 has 13 residues. V was clipped by 8 bases and J by 2 bases, with 10 bases between them. CDR1 is SNHLY and CDR2 is FYNNEI in the germline V gene. Here the CDR3 reads CASQGQAYNEQFF. The CDR3 DNA sequence: TGTGCCAGCCAGGGGCAAGCCTACAATGAGCAGTTCTTC.

This clonotype was seen ten or more times. This chain uses TRBV12-3 or TRBV12-4 with TRBJ1-2; 8 bases fit TRBD1. The V segment lost 10 bases and the J segment 2 bases; nucleotides outside the gene matches: 3. The CDR3 is 12 amino acids. The CDR3 reads CATRTGNYGYTF. CDR3 bases: TGTGCCACCCGGACAGGGAACTATGGCTACACCTTC.

J is TRBJ2-7 and V is TRBV20-1; TRBD1 matches 7 bases. Losses at the gene ends were 1 base for V and 2 bases for J; bases not matched to a gene: 8. Germline V CDR1 and CDR2: DFQATT, SNEGSKA (reference sequence). The CDR3 loop spans 15 amino acids. The DNA for the CDR3 is TGCAGTGCTAGAGGCCTCACAGGGGTAGCCTACGAGCAGTACTTC. It codes for CSARGLTGVAYEQYF.

This clonotype was counted a few times. The chain employs TRBV11-2 and TRBJ2-2; 7 bases line up with TRBD1. The CDR3 spans 16 residues. CDR1 is SGHAT, CDR2 FQNNGV, per germline. Losses at the gene ends were 5 bases for V and 0 bases for J; bases not matched to a gene: 6. CDR3 in amino acids: CASSPSTGPNTGELFF. The CDR3 region has the DNA TGTGCCAGCAGCCCGTCGACAGGGCCGAACACCGGGGAGCTGTTTTTT.

This clonotype was found many times. The chain uses TRBV7-9 and TRBJ2-3; no reliable D call. The length of the CDR3 is 13 residues. Trimming shortened V by 3 bases and J by 2 bases, and 6 bases separated the two germline ends. The germline CDR1 and CDR2 sequences are SEHNR and FQNEAQ (reference sequence). This chain's CDR3 is CASSFFATDTQYF. The CDR3 DNA reads as TGTGCCAGCAGCTTTTTTGCCACAGATACGCAGTATTTT. The full variable domain, with the rest looked up from reference TRBV7-9 and TRBJ2-3, is DTGVSQNPRHKITKRGQNVTFRCDPISEHNRLYWYRQTLGQGPEFLTYFQNEAQLEKSRLLSDRFSAERPKGSFSTLEIQRTEQGDSAMYLCASSFFATDTQYFGPGTRLTVL.

This clonotype was detected ten times or more. The chain has TRBV7-9 and TRBJ1-6, with D tentatively TRBD1 (5 bases). The CDR3 consists of 15 residues. V was pared by 1 base and J by 5 bases, with 9 bases between. CDR1 and CDR2 from the germline V gene are SEHNR and FQNEAQ (reference sequence). CDR3 residues: CASSLEGMNNSPLHF. In DNA, the CDR3 is TGTGCCAGCAGCTTAGAGGGGATGAATAATTCACCCCTCCACTTT.

This clonotype has just a few counts. The rearrangement joins TRBV7-2 to TRBJ2-7, with 9 bases matching TRBD2. Losses at the gene ends were 4 bases for V and 7 bases for J; bases not matched to a gene: 8. The CDR3 sequence is 14 residues long. Germline CDR1 reads SGHTA; CDR2 reads FQGNSA. The CDR3 loop is CASSSGSSGAEQYF. CDR3 DNA sequence: TGTGCCAGCAGCTCAGGCTCTAGCGGGGCAGAGCAGTACTTC.

Many counts were recorded for this clonotype. The V gene is TRBV5-1, the J gene TRBJ1-6; TRBD1 matches at 7 bases. The CDR3 has 15 residues. Germline trimming cut 4 bases from V and 7 bases from J; bases unmatched to any gene: 8. CDR1 is SGHRS and CDR2 is YFSETQ in the germline V gene. The chain's CDR3 is CASSPTGQVNSPLHF. The CDR3 region has the DNA TGCGCCAGCAGCCCGACCGGACAGGTGAATTCACCCCTCCACTTT.

This clonotype was observed many times. This rearrangement joins TRBV20-1 to TRBJ2-1; D may correspond to TRBD1 or TRBD2 (6 bases each). Deletions cut 0 bases from V and 5 bases from J, with 14 bases between. Germline V gene lookup returns CDR1 DFQATT and CDR2 SNEGSKA (reference sequence). The CDR3 is 15 amino acids. The DNA for the CDR3 is TGCAGTGCTAGAGATTCCAGAAGGGGGGACAATGAGCAGTTCTTC. This encodes CSARDSRRGDNEQFF.

In its sample, this clonotype was seen many times. The genes are TRBV19 and TRBJ2-7, with 7 bases aligning to TRBD1. Trimming cost V 3 bases and J 7 bases; bases outside gene matches: 6. Per germline, CDR1 LNHDA and CDR2 SQIVND (reference sequence). The CDR3 extends over 13 amino acids. CDR3 DNA: TGTGCCAGTAGTATGACGACAGGGCTTGAGCAGTACTTC. Protein product: CASSMTTGLEQYF. Drawing the rest from reference TRBV19 and TRBJ2-7, the complete variable domain is DGGITQSPKYLFRKEGQNVTLSCEQNLNHDAMYWYRQDPGQGLRLIYYSQIVNDFQKGDIAEGYSVSREKKESFPLTVTSAQKNPTAFYLCASSMTTGLEQYFGPGTRLTVT.

This clonotype was picked up a small number of times. This chain uses TRBV4-1 with TRBJ1-1, with D uncertain. The germline V gene has CDR1 MGHRA and CDR2 YSYEKL. CDR3 length: 14 amino acids. The V gene lost 1 base and the J gene lost 8 bases, with 14 bases spanning the gap. The CDR3 DNA sequence: TGCGCCAGCAGCCAAGTAGGGAGAAAGTTGGAAGCTTTCTTT. This sequence encodes CASSQVGRKLEAFF.

This clonotype was detected ten times or more. The genes are TRBV12-3 or TRBV12-4 and TRBJ2-3; D possibly corresponds to TRBD2 (5 bases). The CDR3 extends over 14 amino acids. Trimming shortened V by 5 bases and J by 2 bases, and 11 bases separated the two germline ends. The CDR3 DNA reads TGTGCCAGCAGTCCTACTAGGTTCACAGATACGCAGTATTTT. Translation: CASSPTRFTDTQYF.

The chain is built from TRBV29-1 and TRBJ1-1; D not certain. The CDR3 covers 10 residues. Per the germline V gene, CDR1 is SQVTM and CDR2 is ANQGSEA. V lost 7 bases, J lost 0 bases, and 3 bases lay in between. CDR3 sequence: CSGMNTEAFF. CDR3 nucleotide sequence: TGCAGCGGTATGAACACTGAAGCTTTCTTT.

Ten or more counts support this clonotype. This chain links TRBV18 with TRBJ2-1, with D tentatively TRBD2 (5 bases). In germline, CDR1 is KGHSH, CDR2 LQKENI. The CDR3 is 16 amino acids. The germline V and J ends were trimmed by 3 bases and 4 bases, with 16 bases remaining between them. CDR3 amino acids: CASSPRNSVLYNEQFF. As DNA, the CDR3 is TGTGCCAGCTCACCCCGAAATAGCGTTTTGTACAATGAGCAGTTCTTC. The whole variable domain, remainder taken from reference TRBV18 and TRBJ2-1, is NAGVMQNPRHLVRRRGQEARLRCSPMKGHSHVYWYRQLPEEGLKFMVYLQKENIIDESGMPKERFSAEFPKEGPSILRIQQVVRGDSAAYFCASSPRNSVLYNEQFFGPGTRLTVL.

The table lists this clonotype with many counts. CDR3 amino acids: CASSSGRTIYF. CDR3 DNA: TGTGCCAGCAGCTCCGGTCGAACCATATATTTT. The chain employs TRBV5-6 and TRBJ1-3; unclear D gene. Between the trimmed V and J ends, which lost 3 bases and 10 bases, there was a span of 8 bases. The CDR3 totals 11 residues. Germline lookup yields CDR1 SGHDT and CDR2 YYEEEE.

This clonotype was observed a few times. The V and J genes are TRBV7-9 and TRBJ2-2, with D possibly TRBD1 on 6 matching bases. The CDR3 runs to 15 residues. Trimming cost V 4 bases and J 1 base, with 10 bases left between them. The germline V gene has CDR1 SEHNR and CDR2 FQNEAQ (reference sequence). CDR3 coding DNA: TGTGCCAGCAGCTCTCAGGGACAGAACACCGGGGAGCTGTTTTTT. Translated: CASSSQGQNTGELFF.

This clonotype was detected ten times or more. The rearrangement links TRBV12-3 or TRBV12-4 to TRBJ2-3, with 8 bases fitting TRBD1. The CDR3 has 14 amino acids. With 6 bases clipped from V and 3 bases from J, the junction kept 5 bases outside the gene matches. DNA of the CDR3: TGTGCCAGCAGCTGGACAGGGCTAACAGATACGCAGTATTTT. It specifies CASSWTGLTDTQYF.

This clonotype has just a few counts. This chain connects TRBV4-1 to TRBJ2-3; tentatively, D is TRBD2 (6 bases). The CDR3 extends over 19 amino acids. In germline, CDR1 is MGHRA, CDR2 YSYEKL. V was trimmed by 4 bases and J by 0 bases, leaving 23 bases between them. In nucleotides, the CDR3 is TGCGCCAGCAGCCGCCTAGCGCCTGGGCCGAGATCTAGCACAGATACGCAGTATTTT. Protein: CASSRLAPGPRSSTDTQYF.

This clonotype has ten or more counts. The CDR3 protein is CASSARQGPYNSPLHF. DNA of the CDR3: TGTGCCAGCAGCGCCCGACAGGGCCCCTATAATTCACCCCTCCACTTT. The chain is built from TRBV11-2 and TRBJ1-6, with 7 bases lining up with TRBD1. Germline V gene lookup returns CDR1 SGHAT and CDR2 FQNNGV. CDR3 size: 16 residues. J lost 2 bases, V lost 5 bases, and 6 bases had no gene match.

This clonotype was seen many times. J is TRBJ2-7 and V is TRBV20-1; possibly TRBD1 for D (6 bases). In germline, CDR1 is DFQATT, CDR2 SNEGSKA (reference sequence). V was trimmed by 5 bases and J by 2 bases, leaving 19 bases between them. The CDR3 is 15 amino acids. DNA for the CDR3: TGCAGTGCTCAGAACGCGGCAGGGGCTACCTACGAGCAGTACTTC. Its translation: CSAQNAAGATYEQYF.

This clonotype was seen at least ten times. The J gene is TRBJ2-7, the V gene TRBV6-5, with 8 bases identical to TRBD2. Trimming removed 5 bases from V and 5 bases from J; junction bases left unmatched: 8. This CDR3 has 14 residues. CDR1 and CDR2 from the germline V gene are MNHEY and SVGAGI. CDR3 DNA sequence: TGTGCCAGCAGTACGGGAGGGCCAATAAACGAGCAGTACTTC. It encodes CASSTGGPINEQYF.

Turning to this clonotype: A much larger clone is a single base away; this may be a read error. The chain joins TRBV5-6 to TRBJ2-2; D remains ambiguous. The CDR3 loop spans 12 amino acids. Trimming took 1 base from V and 7 from J, leaving 5 bases between them. From germline, CDR1 is SGHDT and CDR2 YYEEEE. The DNA for the CDR3 is TGTGCCAGCAGCTTGTCGTTCGGGGAGCTGTTTTTT. Amino acids: CASSLSFGELFF.

This clonotype was seen at least ten times. The chain carries TRBV12-3 or TRBV12-4 and TRBJ2-1; TRBD1 is a possible D gene (6 bases). Trimming shortened V by 3 bases and J by 9 bases, and 12 bases separated the two germline ends. The CDR3 is 13 amino acids. CDR3 sequence (DNA): TGTGCCAGCAGTTTGAAAGGGGGTCTTGAGCAGTTCTTC. This gives the protein CASSLKGGLEQFF.

This clonotype occurred many times. The gene calls are TRBV4-2 and TRBJ2-5; D perhaps matches TRBD2 (6 bases). Deletions cut 4 bases from V and 5 bases from J, with 14 bases between. The CDR3 extends over 14 amino acids. Germline loops: CDR1 LGHNA, CDR2 YNFKEQ. CDR3 sequence: CASSRAGPGETQYF. Here the CDR3 DNA reads TGTGCCAGCAGCCGGGCGGGACCCGGGGAGACCCAGTACTTC.

This clonotype appeared many times. This sequence joins TRBV27 and TRBJ2-5; either TRBD1 or TRBD2 may fit D (5 bases each). V was pared by 3 bases and J by 5 bases, with 19 bases between. The CDR3 is 16 amino acids. In germline, CDR1 is MNHEY, CDR2 SMNVEV (reference sequence). CDR3 DNA sequence: TGTGCCAGCAGTTTCCAGGGTAGCGCGATCGGGGAGACCCAGTACTTC. Its translation: CASSFQGSAIGETQYF.